The entry that follows covers one TCR beta chain sequence. This sample stems from a study of shared clonotypes between healthy human individuals. The germline V gene encodes CDR1 LNHNV and CDR2 YYDKDF (reference sequence). This CDR3 spans 16 amino acids. V was pared by 5 bases and J by 4 bases, with 17 bases between. Investigators spread the genomic DNA of each subset evenly over several immunoSEQ plates. How the authors handled the data: ImmunoSEQ gave junction-only sequences without quality scores, so filtering differed. Generated by immunoSEQ multiplex PCR, the TCRdb table keeps only in-frame clones and is missing some. V and J calls and clone size are as listed in that table; D and trimming were resolved from the DNA. The repertoire holds approximately 500,000 clones, almost 97% seen once, with 0.06% in the top ten.

The clonotype originates from a woman aged 30 to 39 in good health. The chain employs TRBV15 and TRBJ1-4; D gene ambiguous. Sequenced material: naive CD4+ T cells sorted from blood. Subset denoted: CD45RA+ positively selected. DNA of the CDR3: TGTGCCACCAGCGACGCTTTTCGTGGGGTTAATGAAAAACTGTTTTTT. Translating it yields CATSDAFRGVNEKLFF.